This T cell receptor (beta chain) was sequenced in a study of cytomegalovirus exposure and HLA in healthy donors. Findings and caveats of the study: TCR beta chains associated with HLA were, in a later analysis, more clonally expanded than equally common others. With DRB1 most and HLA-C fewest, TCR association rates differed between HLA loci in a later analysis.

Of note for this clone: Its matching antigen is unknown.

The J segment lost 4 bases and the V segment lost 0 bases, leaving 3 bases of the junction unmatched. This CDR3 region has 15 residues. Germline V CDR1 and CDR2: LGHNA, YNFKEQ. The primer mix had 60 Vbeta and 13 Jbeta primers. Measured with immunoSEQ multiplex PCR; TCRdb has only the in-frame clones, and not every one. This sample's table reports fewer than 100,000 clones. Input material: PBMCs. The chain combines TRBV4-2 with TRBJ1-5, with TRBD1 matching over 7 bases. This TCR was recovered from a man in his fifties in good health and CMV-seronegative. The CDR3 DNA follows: TGTGCCAGCAGCCAAGAGGGACAGCAGAATCAGCCCCAGCATTTT. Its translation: CASSQEGQQNQPQHF.